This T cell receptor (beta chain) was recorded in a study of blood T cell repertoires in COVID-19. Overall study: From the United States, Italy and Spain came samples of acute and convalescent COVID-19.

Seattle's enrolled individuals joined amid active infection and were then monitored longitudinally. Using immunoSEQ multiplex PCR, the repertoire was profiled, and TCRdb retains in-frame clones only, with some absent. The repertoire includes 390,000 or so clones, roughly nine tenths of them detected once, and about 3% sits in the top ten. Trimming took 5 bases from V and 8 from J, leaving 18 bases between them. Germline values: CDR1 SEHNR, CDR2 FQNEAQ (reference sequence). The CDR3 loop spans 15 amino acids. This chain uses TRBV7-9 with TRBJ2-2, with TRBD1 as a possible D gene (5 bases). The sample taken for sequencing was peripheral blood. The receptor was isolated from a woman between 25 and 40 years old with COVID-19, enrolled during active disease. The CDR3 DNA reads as TGTGCCAGCAGCCCTAATAAAGGGGCCCAGGGGGAGCTGTTTTTT. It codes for CASSPNKGAQGELFF.